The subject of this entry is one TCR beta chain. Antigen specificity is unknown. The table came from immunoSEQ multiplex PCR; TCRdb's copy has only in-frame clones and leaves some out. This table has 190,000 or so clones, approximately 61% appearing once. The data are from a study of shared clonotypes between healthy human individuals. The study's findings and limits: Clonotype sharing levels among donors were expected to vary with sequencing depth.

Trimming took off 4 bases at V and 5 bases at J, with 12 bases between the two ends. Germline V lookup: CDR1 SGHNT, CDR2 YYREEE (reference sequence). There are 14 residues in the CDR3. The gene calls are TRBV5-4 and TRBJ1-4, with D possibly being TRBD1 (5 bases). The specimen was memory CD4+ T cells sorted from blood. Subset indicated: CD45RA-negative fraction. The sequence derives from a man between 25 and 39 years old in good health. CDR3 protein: CASSRGPMNEKLFF. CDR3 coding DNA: TGTGCCAGCAGCCGGGGACCGATGAATGAAAAACTGTTTTTT.